These 7 T cell receptor beta chains came from one sample sequenced in a study of shared clonotypes between healthy human individuals. The protocol was immunoSEQ multiplex PCR, while the TCRdb copy is restricted to in-frame clones and leaves out a portion. This sample yields around 510,000 clones, of which approximately 94% are seen a single time; about 0.067% belongs to the top ten. The sample taken for sequencing was naive CD4+ T cells sorted from blood. Subset in this sample: CD45RA+ positively selected. The receptors derive from a woman aged 30 to 39 in good health.

This chain connects TRBV5-8 to TRBJ1-2, with D hard to call. Germline CDR1 and CDR2: SGHTS and YDEGEE. Trimming left V 1 base short and J 5 bases short, with 12 bases between. The CDR3 runs 14 residues. The CDR3 nucleotides read TGTGCCAGCAGCTTGACAGATCGTGTGTATGGCTACACCTTC. This gives the protein CASSLTDRVYGYTF. Combining the CDR3 with reference TRBV5-8 and TRBJ1-2 gives the whole variable domain EAGVTQSPTHLIKTRGQQATLRCSPISGHTSVYWYQQALGLGLQFLLWYDEGEERNRGNFPPRFSGRQFPNYSSELNVNALELEDSALYLCASSLTDRVYGYTFGSGTRLTVV.

The rearrangement joins TRBV9 to TRBJ1-1; D gene unclear. CDR3 length: 13 residues. V shed 4 bases and J shed 0 bases, with 7 bases lying between them. The germline V gene encodes CDR1 SGDLS and CDR2 YYNGEE. The CDR3 bases are TGTGCCAGCAGCACTAGACTGAACACTGAAGCTTTCTTT. Translation: CASSTRLNTEAFF.

The chain joins TRBV7-9 to TRBJ1-4; weak D call: TRBD1 (6 bases). Germline-derived CDR1 and CDR2 are SEHNR and FQNEAQ (reference sequence). Deletions cut 1 base from V and 8 bases from J, with 14 bases between. CDR3 length: 15 amino acids. The CDR3 bases are TGTGCCAGCAGCTTAGGACAGGCTCCTTTGGAAAAACTGTTTTTT. Protein product: CASSLGQAPLEKLFF.

The chain recombines TRBV11-3 with TRBJ2-1; 10 bases map to TRBD1. With 1 base clipped from V and 5 bases from J, the junction kept 5 bases outside the gene matches. Germline CDR1 reads SGHNT; CDR2 reads YENEEA. This CDR3 is built from 16 residues. The CDR3 spells CASSLGVDRGNNEQFF. The CDR3 coding sequence is TGTGCCAGCAGCTTAGGGGTGGACAGGGGGAACAATGAGCAGTTCTTC. Variable domain in full (rest from reference TRBV11-3 and TRBJ2-1): EAGVVQSPRYKIIEKKQPVAFWCNPISGHNTLYWYLQNLGQGPELLIRYENEEAVDDSQLPKDRFSAERLKGVDSTLKIQPAELGDSAVYLCASSLGVDRGNNEQFFGPGTRLTVL.

The V gene is TRBV6-5, the J gene TRBJ2-7; 7 bases align to TRBD2. The CDR3 has 15 residues. Trimming removed 5 bases from V and 3 bases from J; junction bases left unmatched: 10. Germline V gene sequence: CDR1 MNHEY, CDR2 SVGAGI. The CDR3 loop reads CASSNELASLYEQYF. The DNA for the CDR3 is TGTGCCAGCAGTAACGAACTAGCGTCCCTCTACGAGCAGTACTTC.

The chain links TRBV27 to TRBJ2-1; 13 bases are shared with TRBD2. This CDR3 comprises 13 residues. CDR1 is MNHEY and CDR2 is SMNVEV in the germline V gene (reference sequence). Unmatched junction bases numbered 6, after V lost 5 bases and J lost 14 bases. CDR3 coding DNA: TGTGCCAGCAGTCCCCGGACTAGCGGGAGTGAGTTCTTC. It specifies CASSPRTSGSEFF.

The rearrangement joins TRBV15 to TRBJ2-1; 8 bases match TRBD2. This CDR3 spans 18 amino acids. V trimming: 0 bases; J trimming: 2 bases; junction bases outside the gene matches: 9. Germline CDR1 is LNHNV and CDR2 is YYDKDF (reference sequence). As DNA, the CDR3 is TGTGCCACCAGCAGAGATTATAGCGGGGTGGGGACCTACAATGAGCAGTTCTTC. This gives the protein CATSRDYSGVGTYNEQFF.